This T cell receptor (beta chain) originates from a study of T-cell memory formation after mild COVID-19. TCRdb independently ran MiXCR on the 5' RACE reads; one entry per CDR3 protein. The table has about 190,000 distinct CDR3 sequences, about 20% seen once; the top ten hold more than 20%. CDR3 length: 14 amino acids. The ends lost 8 bases at V and 5 bases at J; junction bases unmatched: 8. This clonotype was counted between two and nine times. The chain has TRBV12-3 or TRBV12-4 and TRBJ2-5; 10 bases match TRBD2. This clonotype originated in an adult woman who had mild COVID-19 (a few samples of this study predate the infection). Cell type and time point are not known. Material: PBMCs or a T cell subset sorted from them (not recorded which). The CDR3: CASESGGALETQYF. As DNA, the CDR3 is TGTGCCAGCGAAAGCGGGGGGGCCTTGGAGACCCAGTACTTC.